This T cell receptor (beta chain) was found in a study of beta chain features in type 1 diabetes. Once sorted, every population was more than 98% pure. A note on this clone: Its antigen is undetermined.

Study-level points and caveats: Patients showed naive, central memory and Treg TCRB repertoires that appeared more similar than those of healthy donors.

cDNA synthesis used the whole RNA isolate, giving expressed TCRB sequences. Produced via immunoSEQ multiplex PCR; TCRdb's table is partial and in-frame only. The table includes about 16,000 clones, 45% to 55% detected once. Sequenced: stem cell memory CD4+ T cells from blood. The sequence came from a woman between 18 and 29 years old in good health.

In DNA, the CDR3 is TGTGCCAGCAGCCCACGAGGGCTAGCGGGGAGCTCCTACAATGAGCAGTTCTTC. Protein product: CASSPRGLAGSSYNEQFF. The V and J genes are TRBV7-3 and TRBJ2-1; 9 positions agree with TRBD2. After removal of 5 bases from V and 0 bases from J, the junction contained 11 bases not matched to a gene. This CDR3 region has 18 residues. Germline lookup yields CDR1 SGHTA and CDR2 FQGTGA.